The 20 T cell receptor beta chains reported below all come from one sample, sequenced in a study of shared clonotypes between healthy human individuals. Here immunoSEQ multiplex PCR was the method, and the copy in TCRdb shows in-frame clones only, minus some. The sample carries 550,000 to 600,000 clones, around three quarters recorded once. Specimen: PBMCs. These receptors were collected from a woman in her thirties or forties in good health. Some clones in this sample may be carry-over from other donors' samples.

The rearrangement joins TRBV7-9 to TRBJ2-7, with 7 bases aligning to TRBD2. Germline V gene sequence: CDR1 SEHNR, CDR2 FQNEAQ (reference sequence). The CDR3 contains 14 residues. Trimming removed 4 bases from V and 6 bases from J; junction bases left unmatched: 9. CDR3 region: CASSWEGRGSEQYF. In DNA form, the CDR3 reads TGTGCCAGCAGCTGGGAGGGGCGGGGTAGCGAGCAGTACTTC.

This clone was seen only once. The chain is built from TRBV27 and TRBJ2-7, with D perhaps TRBD2 (5 bases). CDR3 length: 14 residues. Trimming cost V 5 bases and J 3 bases, with 14 bases left between them. The germline CDR1 and CDR2 sequences are MNHEY and SMNVEV (reference sequence). CDR3 protein: CASSPTSGSYEQYF. The CDR3 coding sequence is TGTGCCAGCAGTCCTACCAGCGGAAGCTACGAGCAGTACTTC.

The chain links TRBV6-1 to TRBJ1-1, with D maybe TRBD1 (5 bases). CDR1 is MNHNS and CDR2 is SASEGT in the germline V gene. Trimming took off 4 bases at V and 11 bases at J, with 8 bases between the two ends. The CDR3 runs to 10 residues. In DNA form, the CDR3 reads TGTGCCAGCAGTGCACGGGGCGCTTTCTTT. Translation gives CASSARGAFF.

This clone appeared once. J is TRBJ2-5 and V is TRBV29-1; 8 bases are shared with TRBD2. Germline lookup yields CDR1 SQVTM and CDR2 ANQGSEA. Trimming took 5 bases from V and 5 from J; bases not matched to a gene: 4. This CDR3 spans 12 amino acids. The CDR3 nucleotides are TGCAGCGTTCAGTCGGGGGGGGAGACCCAGTACTTC. This codes for CSVQSGGETQYF.

The chain links TRBV15 to TRBJ1-4; 9 nucleotides agree with TRBD1. In germline, CDR1 is LNHNV, CDR2 YYDKDF (reference sequence). The V gene end was trimmed by 3 bases and the J gene end by 8 bases; junction bases not matched to a gene: 13. The length of the CDR3 is 17 residues. CDR3 loop: CATSRGQGRMEWEKLFF. CDR3 in DNA: TGTGCCACCAGCAGGGGACAGGGTCGAATGGAGTGGGAAAAACTGTTTTTT. Complete variable domain (other parts from reference TRBV15 and TRBJ1-4): DAMVIQNPRYQVTQFGKPVTLSCSQTLNHNVMYWYQQKSSQAPKLLFHYYDKDFNNEADTPDNFQSRRPNTSFCFLDIRSPGLGDTAMYLCATSRGQGRMEWEKLFFGSGTQLSVL.

About this clone: This same CDR3 is encoded by further DNA sequences in the sample. The chain recombines TRBV13 with TRBJ2-7; D is ambiguous. There are 11 residues in the CDR3. The V and J ends lost 0 bases and 7 bases respectively, with 4 bases between them. CDR1 is PRHDT and CDR2 is FYEKMQ in the germline V gene (reference sequence). The CDR3 DNA reads as TGTGCCAGCAGCTTAGGGGGGGAGCAGTACTTC. Its protein product is CASSLGGEQYF.

The chain couples TRBV27 to TRBJ2-2; D is uncertain. Trimming removed 2 bases from V and 5 bases from J, with 15 bases in between. Germline CDR1 reads MNHEY; CDR2 reads SMNVEV (reference sequence). The CDR3 length is 16 residues. CDR3 DNA: TGTGCCAGCAGTTTAAGGAGTGCCTTAGGGACCGGGGAGCTGTTTTTT. Its translation is CASSLRSALGTGELFF.

This clone showed up many times. The identical CDR3 is also encoded by other nucleotide sequences in the sample. The V call is TRBV2, the J call TRBJ2-7; a possible D gene is TRBD1 (6 bases). V was pared by 5 bases and J by 2 bases, with 10 bases between. This CDR3 has 13 residues. Germline V CDR1 and CDR2: SNHLY, FYNNEI. The CDR3 spells CASSPGQTYEQYF. The CDR3 DNA sequence: TGTGCCAGCAGTCCCGGACAGACCTACGAGCAGTACTTC.

This clone has just a few counts. The junction and the germline gene differ at one end; a read error may be behind it. V is TRBV6-5 and J is TRBJ2-7; D is perhaps TRBD1 (6 bases). Looked up from germline, CDR1 is MNHEY and CDR2 is SVGAGI. The CDR3 totals 11 residues. In nucleotides, the CDR3 is TGTGCCAGCAGTTACTCGGGACACTACGTTTTC. The encoded protein is CASSYSGHYVF.

This clone was seen a single time. This sample includes further DNA sequences coding for the same CDR3. This chain joins TRBV18 and TRBJ2-7; D unclear. Trimming stripped 1 base from V and 2 bases from J, with 3 bases between. The germline V gene encodes CDR1 KGHSH and CDR2 LQKENI. The length of the CDR3 is 12 residues. The CDR3 reads CASSPLPYEQYF. The CDR3 coding sequence is TGTGCCAGCTCACCACTCCCCTACGAGCAGTACTTC.

The rearrangement links TRBV18 to TRBJ2-7; D not certain. V was pared by 3 bases and J by 0 bases, with 9 bases between. CDR1 is KGHSH and CDR2 is LQKENI in the germline V gene. The CDR3 is 14 amino acids. CDR3 sequence: CASSPRLSSYEQYF. The CDR3 DNA follows: TGTGCCAGCTCACCCCGGCTGAGCTCCTACGAGCAGTACTTC.

CDR3 loop: CSAQRNEQFF. For the CDR3, the DNA is TGCAGTGCTCAGCGGAATGAGCAGTTCTTC. The chain uses TRBV20-1 and TRBJ2-1; D perhaps matches TRBD2 (5 bases). This CDR3 contains 10 residues. CDR1 is DFQATT, CDR2 SNEGSKA, per germline (reference sequence). V lost 5 bases and J lost 7, with 6 bases in between.

The chain has TRBV28 and TRBJ1-2, with D hard to call. V lost 6 bases to trimming and J lost 4 bases, with 6 bases between them. CDR1 and CDR2 from the germline V gene are MDHEN and SYDVKM. This CDR3 region has 11 residues. For the CDR3, the DNA is TGTGCCAGCAGCGGCCCCTATGGCTACACCTTC. Amino acid sequence: CASSGPYGYTF.

The CDR3: CASSPRLAGAETQYF. The CDR3 DNA is TGTGCCAGCAGCCCAAGACTAGCGGGGGCAGAGACCCAGTACTTC. The chain combines TRBV28 with TRBJ2-5; 12 bases match TRBD2. CDR1 MDHEN and CDR2 SYDVKM come from the germline V gene. The CDR3 runs 15 residues. V lost 6 bases and J lost 4; bases outside the gene matches: 6.

The chain joins TRBV30 to TRBJ2-1, with 8 bases lining up with TRBD2. Germline CDR1 and CDR2: GTSNPN and SVGIG (reference sequence). The CDR3 covers 13 residues. J lost 2 bases, V lost 8 bases, and 5 bases had no gene match. The CDR3 region is CARGGLAYNEQFF. CDR3 sequence (DNA): TGTGCCCGGGGGGGACTAGCCTACAATGAGCAGTTCTTC. Drawing the rest from reference TRBV30 and TRBJ2-1, the complete variable domain is SQTIHQWPATLVQPVGSPLSLECTVEGTSNPNLYWYRQAAGRGLQLLFYSVGIGQISSEVPQNLSASRPQDRQFILSSKKLLLSDSGFYLCARGGLAYNEQFFGPGTRLTVL.

This clone came up once. The chain is built from TRBV6-5 and TRBJ1-1; D is uncertain. The V end was cut by 0 bases, the J end by 3 bases, with 11 bases between. CDR1 is MNHEY and CDR2 is SVGAGI in the germline V gene. The CDR3 loop spans 15 amino acids. CDR3 protein: CASSYSRRADTEAFF. CDR3 nucleotide sequence: TGTGCCAGCAGTTACTCTCGGAGGGCCGACACTGAAGCTTTCTTT.

This clone is a singleton in its sample. This chain connects TRBV5-4 to TRBJ2-1; no definite D call. With 3 bases removed from V and 11 bases from J, the gap between germline ends came to 15 bases. Germline CDR1 reads SGHNT; CDR2 reads YYREEE (reference sequence). The CDR3 loop spans 13 amino acids. The CDR3: CASSSRDSFQQFF. CDR3 DNA sequence: TGTGCCAGCAGCTCTCGAGATAGTTTCCAGCAGTTCTTC.

The chain joins TRBV19 to TRBJ2-1; 12 bases agree with TRBD2. This CDR3 is 17 amino acids long. The germline CDR1 and CDR2 sequences are LNHDA and SQIVND (reference sequence). The V and J ends lost 4 bases and 4 bases, in that order; junction bases with no gene match: 8. The chain's CDR3 is CASSKGWTSGIYNEQFF. CDR3 nucleotide sequence: TGTGCCAGTAGTAAAGGGTGGACTAGCGGGATTTACAATGAGCAGTTCTTC.

This clone appeared once. The chain joins TRBV5-6 to TRBJ2-1, with D perhaps matching TRBD2 (6 bases). Germline V gene data show CDR1 as SGHDT and CDR2 as YYEEEE. The CDR3 has 17 residues. Trimming removed 4 bases from V and 1 base from J, with 18 bases in between. CDR3 coding DNA: TGTGCCAGCAGCGGGACCCGACTAGATGGGTCCTACAATGAGCAGTTCTTC. Its translation: CASSGTRLDGSYNEQFF.

The chain has TRBV10-3 and TRBJ2-5, with D perhaps matching TRBD1 (5 bases). Trimming left V 3 bases short and J 5 bases short, with 22 bases between. This CDR3 has 17 amino acids. The V gene's germline CDR1 is ENHRY and CDR2 SYGVKD. CDR3 nucleotide sequence: TGTGCCATCAGTGAATATAAGGGGATTGGGGATTCGGAGACCCAGTACTTC. Its protein is CAISEYKGIGDSETQYF.